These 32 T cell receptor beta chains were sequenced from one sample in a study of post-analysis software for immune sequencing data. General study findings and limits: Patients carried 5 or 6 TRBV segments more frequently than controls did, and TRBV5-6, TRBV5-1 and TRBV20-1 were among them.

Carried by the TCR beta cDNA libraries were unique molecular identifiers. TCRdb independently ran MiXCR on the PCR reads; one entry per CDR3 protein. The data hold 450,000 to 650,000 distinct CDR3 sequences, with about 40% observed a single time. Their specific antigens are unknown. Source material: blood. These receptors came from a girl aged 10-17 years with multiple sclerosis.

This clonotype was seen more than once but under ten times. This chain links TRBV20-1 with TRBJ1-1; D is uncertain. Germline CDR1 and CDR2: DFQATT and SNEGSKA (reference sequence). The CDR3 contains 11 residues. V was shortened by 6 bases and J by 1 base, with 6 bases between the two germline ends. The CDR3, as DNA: TGCAGTGCAAGACCGAACACTGAAGCTTTCTTT. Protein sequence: CSARPNTEAFF.

The CDR3 bases are TGTGCCAGCAGATATCCGGACAGGAACTATGGCTACACCTTC. It encodes CASRYPDRNYGYTF. The chain has TRBV28 and TRBJ1-2; TRBD1 agrees at 7 bases. This CDR3 comprises 14 residues. V lost 6 bases, J lost 2 bases, and 6 bases stayed unmatched. Germline CDR1 is MDHEN and CDR2 is SYDVKM.

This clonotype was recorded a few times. The CDR3 sequence is CSARGWTAETQYF. The CDR3 DNA follows: TGCAGTGCTAGAGGTTGGACAGCAGAGACCCAGTACTTC. V usage is TRBV20-1 and J usage is TRBJ2-5, with a weak D call TRBD1 (6 bases). The V and J ends lost 1 base and 4 bases respectively, with 10 bases between them. The germline CDR1 and CDR2 sequences are DFQATT and SNEGSKA (reference sequence). The CDR3 loop spans 13 amino acids.

The CDR3 here is CASSLVGISGANVLTF. CDR3 in DNA: TGTGCCAGCAGCTTAGTAGGGATTTCTGGGGCCAACGTCCTGACTTTC. The genes are TRBV7-2 and TRBJ2-6, with D unclear. V was trimmed by 1 base and J by 1 base, leaving 8 bases between them. This CDR3 spans 16 amino acids. Germline V gene sequence: CDR1 SGHTA, CDR2 FQGNSA.

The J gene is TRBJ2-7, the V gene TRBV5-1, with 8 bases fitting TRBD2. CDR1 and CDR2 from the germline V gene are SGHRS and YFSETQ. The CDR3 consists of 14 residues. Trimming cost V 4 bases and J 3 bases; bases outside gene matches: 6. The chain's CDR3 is CASSVGLDLYEQYF. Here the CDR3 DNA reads TGCGCCAGCAGCGTGGGACTAGACCTCTACGAGCAGTACTTC.

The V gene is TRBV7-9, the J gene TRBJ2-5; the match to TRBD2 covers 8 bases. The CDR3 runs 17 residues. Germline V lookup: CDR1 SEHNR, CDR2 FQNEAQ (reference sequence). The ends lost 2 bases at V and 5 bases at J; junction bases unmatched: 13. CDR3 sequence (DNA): TGTGCCAGCAGCTTACTGGGAGACTGGAGCGGGGGCGAGACCCAGTACTTC. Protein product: CASSLLGDWSGGETQYF.

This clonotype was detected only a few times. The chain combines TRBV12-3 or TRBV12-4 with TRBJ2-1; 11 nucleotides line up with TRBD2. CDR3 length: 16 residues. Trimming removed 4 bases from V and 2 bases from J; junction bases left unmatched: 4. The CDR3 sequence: CASSSLLAGAYNEQFF. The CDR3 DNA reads TGTGCCAGCAGTTCCCTACTAGCGGGGGCCTACAATGAGCAGTTCTTC.

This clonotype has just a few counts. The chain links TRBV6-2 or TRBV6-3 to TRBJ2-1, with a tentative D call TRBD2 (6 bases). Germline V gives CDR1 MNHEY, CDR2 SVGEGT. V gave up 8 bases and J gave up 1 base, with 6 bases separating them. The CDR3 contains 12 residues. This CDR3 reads CASGTSYNEQFF. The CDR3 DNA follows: TGTGCCAGCGGGACTTCCTACAATGAGCAGTTCTTC.

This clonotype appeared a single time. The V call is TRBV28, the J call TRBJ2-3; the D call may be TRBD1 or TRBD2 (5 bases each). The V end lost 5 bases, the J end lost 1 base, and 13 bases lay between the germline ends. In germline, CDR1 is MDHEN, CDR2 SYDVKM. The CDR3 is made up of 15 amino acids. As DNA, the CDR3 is TGTGCCAGCAGTCTTGGGGGAATCGGCACAGATACGCAGTATTTT. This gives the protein CASSLGGIGTDTQYF.

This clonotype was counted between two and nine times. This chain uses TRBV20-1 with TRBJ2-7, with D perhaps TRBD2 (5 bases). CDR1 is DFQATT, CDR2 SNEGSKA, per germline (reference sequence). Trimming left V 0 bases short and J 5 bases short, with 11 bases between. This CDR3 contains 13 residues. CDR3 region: CSARDRGSHEQYF. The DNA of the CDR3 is TGCAGTGCTAGAGACCGGGGTTCCCACGAGCAGTACTTC.

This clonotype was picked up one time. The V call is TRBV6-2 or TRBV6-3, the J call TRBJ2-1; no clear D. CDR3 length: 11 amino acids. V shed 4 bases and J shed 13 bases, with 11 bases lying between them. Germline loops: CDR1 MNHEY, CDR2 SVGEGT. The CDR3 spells CASSSRALQFF. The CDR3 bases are TGTGCCAGCAGTTCCCGGGCCCTTCAGTTCTTC.

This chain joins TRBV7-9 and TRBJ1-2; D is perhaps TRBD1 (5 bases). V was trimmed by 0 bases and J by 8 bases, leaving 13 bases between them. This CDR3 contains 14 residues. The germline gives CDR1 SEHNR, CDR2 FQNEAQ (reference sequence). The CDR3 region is CASSLAWTPGGYTF. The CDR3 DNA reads TGTGCCAGCAGCTTAGCCTGGACACCGGGGGGCTACACCTTC. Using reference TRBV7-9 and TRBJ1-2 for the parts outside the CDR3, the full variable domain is DTGVSQNPRHKITKRGQNVTFRCDPISEHNRLYWYRQTLGQGPEFLTYFQNEAQLEKSRLLSDRFSAERPKGSFSTLEIQRTEQGDSAMYLCASSLAWTPGGYTFGSGTRLTVV.

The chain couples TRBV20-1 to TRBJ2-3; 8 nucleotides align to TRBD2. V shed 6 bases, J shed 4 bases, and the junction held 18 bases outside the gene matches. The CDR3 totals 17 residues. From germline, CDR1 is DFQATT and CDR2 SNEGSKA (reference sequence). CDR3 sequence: CSATAPRGGRSADTQYF. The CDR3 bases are TGCAGTGCCACCGCCCCTCGCGGGGGGCGTAGCGCAGATACGCAGTATTTT.

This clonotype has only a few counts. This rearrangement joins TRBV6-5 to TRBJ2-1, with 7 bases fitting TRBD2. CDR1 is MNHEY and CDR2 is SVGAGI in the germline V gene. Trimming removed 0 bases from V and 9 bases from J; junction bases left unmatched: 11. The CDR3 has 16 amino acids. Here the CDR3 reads CASSYSVAGGSGEQFF. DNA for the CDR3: TGTGCCAGCAGTTACTCGGTAGCGGGCGGGTCTGGTGAGCAGTTCTTC.

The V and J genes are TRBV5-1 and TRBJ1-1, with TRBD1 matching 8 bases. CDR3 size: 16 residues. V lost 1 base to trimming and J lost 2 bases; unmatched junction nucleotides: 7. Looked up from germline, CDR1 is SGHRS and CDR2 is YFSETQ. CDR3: CASSLRSGTGNTEAFF. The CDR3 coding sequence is TGCGCCAGCAGCTTGAGGAGCGGGACAGGTAACACTGAAGCTTTCTTT.

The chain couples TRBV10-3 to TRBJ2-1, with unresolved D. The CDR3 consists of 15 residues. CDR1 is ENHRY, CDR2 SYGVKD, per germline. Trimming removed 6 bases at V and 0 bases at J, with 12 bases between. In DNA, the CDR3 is TGTGCCATCAGATCGCTTCTTGACTCCTACAATGAGCAGTTCTTC. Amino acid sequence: CAIRSLLDSYNEQFF.

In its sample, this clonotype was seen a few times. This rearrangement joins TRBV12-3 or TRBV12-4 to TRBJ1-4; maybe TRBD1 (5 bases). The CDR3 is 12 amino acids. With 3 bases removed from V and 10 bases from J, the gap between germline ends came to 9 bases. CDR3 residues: CASSLGRGKLFF. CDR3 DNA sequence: TGTGCCAGCAGTTTGGGAAGGGGAAAACTGTTTTTT.

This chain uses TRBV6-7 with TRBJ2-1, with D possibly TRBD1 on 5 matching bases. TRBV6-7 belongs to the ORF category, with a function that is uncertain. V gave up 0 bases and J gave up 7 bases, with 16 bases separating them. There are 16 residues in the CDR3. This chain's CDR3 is CASSYSPGHRINEQFF. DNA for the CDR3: TGTGCCAGCAGTTACTCCCCCGGGCACAGGATAAATGAGCAGTTCTTC.

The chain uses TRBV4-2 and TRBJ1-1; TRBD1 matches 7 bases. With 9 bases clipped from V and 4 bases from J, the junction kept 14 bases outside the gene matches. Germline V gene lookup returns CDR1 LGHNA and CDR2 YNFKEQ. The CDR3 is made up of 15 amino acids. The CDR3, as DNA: TGTGCCAGTACCGGCGGGACAGCAAGTCGCACTGAAGCTTTCTTT. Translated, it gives CASTGGTASRTEAFF.

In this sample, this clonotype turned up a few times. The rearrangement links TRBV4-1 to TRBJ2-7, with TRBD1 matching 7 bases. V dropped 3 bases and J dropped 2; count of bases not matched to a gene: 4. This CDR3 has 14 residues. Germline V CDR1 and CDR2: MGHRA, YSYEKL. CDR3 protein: CASSQGQLTYEQYF. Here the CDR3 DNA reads TGCGCCAGCAGCCAGGGACAGCTAACCTACGAGCAGTACTTC.

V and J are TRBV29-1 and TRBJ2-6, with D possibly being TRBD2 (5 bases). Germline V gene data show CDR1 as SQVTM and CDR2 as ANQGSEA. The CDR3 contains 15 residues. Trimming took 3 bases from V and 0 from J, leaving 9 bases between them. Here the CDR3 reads CSVEGDTSGANVLTF. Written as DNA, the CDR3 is TGCAGCGTTGAGGGAGACACCTCTGGGGCCAACGTCCTGACTTTC.

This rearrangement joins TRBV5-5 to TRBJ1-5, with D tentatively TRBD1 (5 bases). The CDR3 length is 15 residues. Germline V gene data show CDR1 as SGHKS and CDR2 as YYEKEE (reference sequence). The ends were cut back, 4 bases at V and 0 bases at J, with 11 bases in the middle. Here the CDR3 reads CASSLTGYSNQPQHF. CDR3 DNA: TGTGCCAGCAGCCTAACAGGCTATAGCAATCAGCCCCAGCATTTT.

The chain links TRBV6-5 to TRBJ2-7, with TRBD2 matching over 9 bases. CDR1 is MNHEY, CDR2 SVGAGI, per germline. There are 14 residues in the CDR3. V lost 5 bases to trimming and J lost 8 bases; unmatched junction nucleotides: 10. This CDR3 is CASSARGSGGKQYF. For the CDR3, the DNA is TGTGCCAGCAGTGCCAGGGGGAGCGGGGGGAAGCAGTACTTC.

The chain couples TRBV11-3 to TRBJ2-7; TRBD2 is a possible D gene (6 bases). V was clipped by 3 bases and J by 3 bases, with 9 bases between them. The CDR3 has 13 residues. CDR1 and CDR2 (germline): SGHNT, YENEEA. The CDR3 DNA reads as TGTGCCAGCAGCTTCGGGACTGACTACGAGCAGTACTTC. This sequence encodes CASSFGTDYEQYF.

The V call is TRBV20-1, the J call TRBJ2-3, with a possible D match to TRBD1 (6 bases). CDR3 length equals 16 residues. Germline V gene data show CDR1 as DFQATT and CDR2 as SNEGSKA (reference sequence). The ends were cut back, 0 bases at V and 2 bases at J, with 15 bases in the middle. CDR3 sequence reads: CSARDQGTYHTDTQYF. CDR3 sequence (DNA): TGCAGTGCTAGAGATCAGGGGACATACCACACAGATACGCAGTATTTT.

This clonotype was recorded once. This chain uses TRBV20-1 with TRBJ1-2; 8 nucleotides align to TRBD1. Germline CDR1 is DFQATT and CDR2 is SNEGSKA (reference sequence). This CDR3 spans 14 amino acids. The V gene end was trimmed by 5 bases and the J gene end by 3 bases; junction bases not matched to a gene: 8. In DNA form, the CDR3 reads TGCAGTGCTCCAAGACAGGGACAGGACTATGGCTACACCTTC. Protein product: CSAPRQGQDYGYTF.

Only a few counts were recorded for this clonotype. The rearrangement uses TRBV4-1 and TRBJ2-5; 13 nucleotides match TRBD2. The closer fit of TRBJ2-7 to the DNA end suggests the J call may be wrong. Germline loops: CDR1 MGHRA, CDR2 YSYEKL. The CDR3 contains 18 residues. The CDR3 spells CASSQPQRTSGSRYEQYF. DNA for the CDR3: TGCGCCAGCAGCCAACCACAACGGACTAGCGGGAGTAGGTACGAGCAGTACTTC.

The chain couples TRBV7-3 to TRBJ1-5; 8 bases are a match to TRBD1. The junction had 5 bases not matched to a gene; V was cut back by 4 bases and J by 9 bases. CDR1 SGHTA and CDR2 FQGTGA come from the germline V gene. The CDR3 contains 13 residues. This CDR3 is CASSSTGGTPQHF. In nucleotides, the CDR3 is TGTGCCAGCAGCTCAACAGGGGGAACGCCCCAGCATTTT.

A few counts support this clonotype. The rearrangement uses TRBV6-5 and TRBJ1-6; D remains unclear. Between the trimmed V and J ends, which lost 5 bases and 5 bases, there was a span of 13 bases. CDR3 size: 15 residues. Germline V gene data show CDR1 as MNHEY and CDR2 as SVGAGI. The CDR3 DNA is TGTGCCAGCAGTAGACCCCAGAGCCATAATTCACCCCTCCACTTT. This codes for CASSRPQSHNSPLHF.

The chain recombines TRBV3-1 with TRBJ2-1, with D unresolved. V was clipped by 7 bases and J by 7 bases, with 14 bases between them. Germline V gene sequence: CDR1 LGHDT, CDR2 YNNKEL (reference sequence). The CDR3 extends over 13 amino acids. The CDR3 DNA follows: TGTGCCAGCACCCTACACAAGACGAATGAGCAGTTCTTC. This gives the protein CASTLHKTNEQFF.

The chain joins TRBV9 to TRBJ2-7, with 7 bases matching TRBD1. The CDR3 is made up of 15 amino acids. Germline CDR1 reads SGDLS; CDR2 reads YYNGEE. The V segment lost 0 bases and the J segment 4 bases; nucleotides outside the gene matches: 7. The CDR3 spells CASSVGDRETYEQYF. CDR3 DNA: TGTGCCAGCAGCGTAGGAGACAGGGAAACTTACGAGCAGTACTTC.

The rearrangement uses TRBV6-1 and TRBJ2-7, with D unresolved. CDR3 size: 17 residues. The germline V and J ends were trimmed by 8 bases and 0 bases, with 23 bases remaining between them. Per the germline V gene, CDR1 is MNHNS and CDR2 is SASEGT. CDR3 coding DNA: TGTGCCAGCTTAACGGCCCCAACCGGGTCCAGCTCCTACGAGCAGTACTTC. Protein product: CASLTAPTGSSSYEQYF.